The sequence of this TCR beta chain was determined in a study of T-cell reconstitution after alpha-beta-depleted transplantation in children. Study-level results: Elevated TCRbeta diversity at day 60 was traced, in some patients, to surviving recipient T cells and thymic progenitors. Roughly two months post-transplant, alpha-beta T cells reportedly originated from several hundred graft clones that had expanded. One year post-transplant, T-cell counts and diversity were largely derived from T cells produced anew.

CDR3 size: 15 residues. Per germline, CDR1 MNHNY and CDR2 SVGAGI (reference sequence). J was trimmed by 4 bases and V by 4 bases; bases with no gene match: 7. The TCRbeta library was prepared with unique molecular identifiers. TCRdb reprocessed the PCR reads via MiXCR and lists one record per CDR3 protein. The repertoire consists of 450,000 to 700,000 distinct CDR3 sequences, with 25% to 30% occurring once and the leading ten covering around a third. Of note for this clonotype: Antigen: not known.

Material: PBMCs, obtained before TCRalphabeta/CD19-depleted stem cell transplant. This clonotype originated in a boy under two years old with Wiskott-Aldrich syndrome, due to receive a stem cell transplant. The chain couples TRBV6-6 to TRBJ2-1, with 7 nucleotides matching TRBD2. The CDR3 nucleotides read TGTGCCAGCAGTTTAATAACGGGAGGTTACAATGAGCAGTTCTTC. Amino acid sequence: CASSLITGGYNEQFF.